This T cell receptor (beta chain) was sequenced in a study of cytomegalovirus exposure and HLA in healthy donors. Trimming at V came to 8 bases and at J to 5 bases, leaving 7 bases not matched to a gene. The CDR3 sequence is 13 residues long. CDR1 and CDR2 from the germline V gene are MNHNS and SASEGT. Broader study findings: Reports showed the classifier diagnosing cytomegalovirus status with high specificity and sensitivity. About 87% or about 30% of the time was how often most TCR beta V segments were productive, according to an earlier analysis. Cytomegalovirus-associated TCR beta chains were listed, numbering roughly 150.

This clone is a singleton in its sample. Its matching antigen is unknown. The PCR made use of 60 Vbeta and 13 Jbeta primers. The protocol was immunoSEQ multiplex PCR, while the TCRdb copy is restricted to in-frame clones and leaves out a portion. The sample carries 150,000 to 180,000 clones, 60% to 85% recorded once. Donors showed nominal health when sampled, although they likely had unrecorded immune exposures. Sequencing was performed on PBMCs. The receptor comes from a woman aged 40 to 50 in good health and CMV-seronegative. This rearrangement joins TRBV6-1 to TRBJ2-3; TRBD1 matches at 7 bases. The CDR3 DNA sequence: TGTGCCAGCGACCGTACAGGGGAAGATACGCAGTATTTT. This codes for CASDRTGEDTQYF.